Listed below are T cell receptor beta chains from one sample, sequenced in a study of regulatory T cells in long-lasting Graves disease. TCRdb itself ran the multiplex PCR reads through MiXCR, one entry per CDR3 protein. The sample includes 350,000 to 450,000 distinct CDR3 sequences, approximately 16% seen only once; the top ten take less than 35%. These records were also assigned to another study, of T cells in Graves' hyperthyroidism and ophthalmopathy.

Here the sequenced sample was peripheral blood mononuclear cells (PBMCs), taken at new diagnosis, from a patient treated with antithyroid drugs. These receptors came from a middle-aged man with Graves disease. Each CDR3 is given without its conserved first and last residue.

V	J	CDR3
TRBV5-1	TRBJ1-5	ASSLTPTQGDQPQH
TRBV7-9	TRBJ1-1	ASSLVYSQNTEAF
TRBV7-8	TRBJ2-3	ASSQRTGRTDTQY
TRBV7-6	TRBJ1-3	ASSLVFQGSGNTIY
TRBV5-1	TRBJ1-1	ASSYRTGSRGTEAF
TRBV6-1	TRBJ1-3	ASSRDSGNTIY
TRBV24-1	TRBJ2-5	ATSPTDAEKETQY
TRBV6-1	TRBJ1-2	ASSQGQGWGYT
TRBV4-1	TRBJ1-1	ASSQVQNTEAF
TRBV13	TRBJ1-5	ASSLGLTNQPQH
TRBV12-3/TRBV12-4	TRBJ2-7	ASSFDSSYEQY
TRBV5-6	TRBJ1-1	ASSLALGQGVGAF
TRBV6-1	TRBJ1-2	ASSPGLKGGYT
TRBV12-3/TRBV12-4	TRBJ2-5	ASSLWPSGGPETQY
TRBV6-1	TRBJ2-2	ASNLRGHGELF
TRBV7-2	TRBJ2-7	ASSSRGGAVQY
TRBV3-1	TRBJ2-1	ASSLRSIYNEQF
TRBV2	TRBJ2-3	ASSEVNRRARDTQY
TRBV5-1	TRBJ2-3	ASSPQTGTDTQY
TRBV6-2/TRBV6-3	TRBJ1-2	ASSYDRHYGYT
TRBV2	TRBJ1-5	ASRQNSNQPQH
TRBV2	TRBJ1-5	ASSASQGAGSNQPQH
TRBV4-1	TRBJ1-5	ASSQDRVNQPQH
TRBV27	TRBJ2-3	ASSLWPTGGTDTQY
TRBV7-3	TRBJ2-1	ASSANRDRVSLRESNEQF
TRBV5-1	TRBJ2-3	ASSLATSGGTDTQY
TRBV3-1	TRBJ1-3	ASSLLDSRSGNTIY
TRBV6-2/TRBV6-3	TRBJ1-5	ASSYGGWDQPQH
TRBV10-3	TRBJ1-6	AISGGQGGNSPLH
TRBV5-1	TRBJ2-6	ASSLEAGSGANVLT
TRBV11-1	TRBJ2-7	ASSLDPLTVEQY
TRBV4-1	TRBJ2-3	ASSQVRTPADTQY
TRBV24-1	TRBJ2-3	ATSEAGPGTDTQY
TRBV6-1	TRBJ2-2	ASRITGSTGELF
TRBV7-9	TRBJ1-1	ASSLKDGPEAF
TRBV5-1	TRBJ1-3	ASSDVSGNTIY
TRBV6-2/TRBV6-3	TRBJ2-7	ASSYSPTVYEQY
TRBV4-2	TRBJ2-5	ASSQGQGETQY
TRBV3-2	TRBJ2-5	ASSQDPREKTQY
TRBV20-1	TRBJ2-3	SAQRSSTDTQY
TRBV20-1	TRBJ2-1	SASIQRGDPEQF
TRBV11-3	TRBJ2-2	ASSPDTGPWTGELF
TRBV30	TRBJ2-1	AWGSYNEQF
TRBV13	TRBJ1-1	ASSPGVGVDTEAF
TRBV6-1	TRBJ1-2	ASSTGYGYT
TRBV2	TRBJ1-1	ASWARTGANTEAF
TRBV3-1	TRBJ2-2	ASSPPLPDRDTGELF
TRBV6-1	TRBJ1-5	ASRTGGRPINQPQH
TRBV2	TRBJ1-5	ASSEARRGDQPQH
TRBV2	TRBJ1-2	ASNVASHYGYT
TRBV29-1	TRBJ2-5	SVGDILETQY
TRBV11-2	TRBJ2-5	ASSSGQGTQETQY
TRBV3-1	TRBJ1-2	ASSRGQGGYT
TRBV6-1	TRBJ2-1	ASSVGQGAGSNEQF
TRBV2	TRBJ1-4	ASRRGQHNEKLF
TRBV2	TRBJ2-5	ASSDTLGRDQETQY
TRBV6-1	TRBJ2-1	ASSLSSGGAPV
TRBV28	TRBJ1-5	ASSFLAEVDEPQH
TRBV29-1	TRBJ1-1	SVEGAGNTEAF
TRBV18	TRBJ1-5	ASSALRDSGQPQH